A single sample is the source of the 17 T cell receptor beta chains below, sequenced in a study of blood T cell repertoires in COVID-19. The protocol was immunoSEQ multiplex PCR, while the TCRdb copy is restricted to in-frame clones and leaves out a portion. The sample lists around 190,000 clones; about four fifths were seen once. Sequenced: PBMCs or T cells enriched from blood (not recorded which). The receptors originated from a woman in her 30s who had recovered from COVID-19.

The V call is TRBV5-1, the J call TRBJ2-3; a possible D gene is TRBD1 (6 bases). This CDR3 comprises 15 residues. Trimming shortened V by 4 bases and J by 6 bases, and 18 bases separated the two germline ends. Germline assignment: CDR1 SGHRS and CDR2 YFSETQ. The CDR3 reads CASSLIGGGGDTQYF. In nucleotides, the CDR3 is TGCGCCAGCAGCCTGATTGGGGGCGGAGGTGATACGCAGTATTTT. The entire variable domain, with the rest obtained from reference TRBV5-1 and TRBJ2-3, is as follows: KAGVTQTPRYLIKTRGQQVTLSCSPISGHRSVSWYQQTPGQGLQFLFEYFSETQRNKGNFPGRFSGRQFSNSRSEMNVSTLELGDSALYLCASSLIGGGGDTQYFGPGTRLTVL.

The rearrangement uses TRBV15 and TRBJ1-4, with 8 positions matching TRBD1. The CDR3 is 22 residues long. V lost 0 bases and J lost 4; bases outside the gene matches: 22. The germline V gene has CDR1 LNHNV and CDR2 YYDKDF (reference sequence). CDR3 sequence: CATSRDQGLGGPNRGDNEKLFF. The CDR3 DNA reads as TGTGCCACCAGCAGAGATCAGGGTTTAGGCGGTCCTAACAGGGGGGATAATGAAAAACTGTTTTTT.

The CDR3 here is CASSRQGPDYGYTF. CDR3 DNA: TGTGCCAGCAGTAGACAGGGGCCGGACTATGGCTACACCTTC. The chain has TRBV28 and TRBJ1-2; TRBD1 matches 8 bases. CDR1 is MDHEN and CDR2 is SYDVKM in the germline V gene. V was clipped by 5 bases and J by 3 bases; unmatched bases: 5. The CDR3 sequence is 14 residues long.

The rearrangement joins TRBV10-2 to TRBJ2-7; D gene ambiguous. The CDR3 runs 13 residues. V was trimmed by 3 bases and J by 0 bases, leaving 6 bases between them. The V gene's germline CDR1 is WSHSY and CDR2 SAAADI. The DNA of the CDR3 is TGCGCCAGCAGTGAAACTGGCTCCTACGAGCAGTACTTC. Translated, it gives CASSETGSYEQYF.

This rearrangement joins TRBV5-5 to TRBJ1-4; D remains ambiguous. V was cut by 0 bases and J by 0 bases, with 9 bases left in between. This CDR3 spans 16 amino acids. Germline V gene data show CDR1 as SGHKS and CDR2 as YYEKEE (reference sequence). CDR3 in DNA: TGTGCCAGCAGCTTGGGGGCGGGGTCAACTAATGAAAAACTGTTTTTT. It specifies CASSLGAGSTNEKLFF.

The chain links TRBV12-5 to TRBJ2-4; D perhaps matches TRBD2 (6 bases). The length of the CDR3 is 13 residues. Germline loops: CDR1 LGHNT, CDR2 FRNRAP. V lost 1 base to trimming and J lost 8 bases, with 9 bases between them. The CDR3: CASGLAGGDIQYF. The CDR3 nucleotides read TGTGCTAGTGGTTTGGCCGGGGGTGACATTCAGTACTTC.

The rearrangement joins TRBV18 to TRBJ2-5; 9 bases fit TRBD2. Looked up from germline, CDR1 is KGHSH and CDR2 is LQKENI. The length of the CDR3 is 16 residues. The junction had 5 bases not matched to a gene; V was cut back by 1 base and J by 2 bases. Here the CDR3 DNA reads TGTGCCAGCTCACCACGGCTAGCGGGGATACAAGAGACCCAGTACTTC. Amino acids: CASSPRLAGIQETQYF.

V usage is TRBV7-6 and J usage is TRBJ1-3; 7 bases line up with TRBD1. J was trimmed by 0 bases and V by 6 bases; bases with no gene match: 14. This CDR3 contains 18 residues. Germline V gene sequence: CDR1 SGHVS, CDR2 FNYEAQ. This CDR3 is CASRPRSGTAVSGNTIYF. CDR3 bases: TGTGCCAGCAGACCTCGGTCCGGGACAGCAGTCTCTGGAAACACCATATATTTT.

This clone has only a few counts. The CDR3 here is CASSSTSGKATGELFF. The CDR3 DNA reads TGTGCCAGCAGCTCGACTAGCGGGAAGGCCACCGGGGAGCTGTTTTTT. The chain couples TRBV11-3 to TRBJ2-2; 11 bases map to TRBD2. V gave up 4 bases and J gave up 4 bases; unmatched junction bases: 5. CDR3 length: 16 residues. The germline V gene has CDR1 SGHNT and CDR2 YENEEA.

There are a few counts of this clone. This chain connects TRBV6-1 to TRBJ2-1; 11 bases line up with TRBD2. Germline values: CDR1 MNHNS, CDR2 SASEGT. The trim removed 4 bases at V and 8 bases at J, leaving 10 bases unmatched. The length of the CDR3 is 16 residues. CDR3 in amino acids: CASSAWGGLADHEQFF. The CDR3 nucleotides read TGTGCCAGCAGTGCCTGGGGGGGACTAGCGGACCATGAGCAGTTCTTC.

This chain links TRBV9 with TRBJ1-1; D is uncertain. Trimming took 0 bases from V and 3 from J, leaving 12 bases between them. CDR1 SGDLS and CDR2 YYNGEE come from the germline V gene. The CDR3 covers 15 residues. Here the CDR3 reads CASSVVGSRDTEAFF. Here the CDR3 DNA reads TGTGCCAGCAGCGTAGTGGGGAGTAGGGACACTGAAGCTTTCTTT.

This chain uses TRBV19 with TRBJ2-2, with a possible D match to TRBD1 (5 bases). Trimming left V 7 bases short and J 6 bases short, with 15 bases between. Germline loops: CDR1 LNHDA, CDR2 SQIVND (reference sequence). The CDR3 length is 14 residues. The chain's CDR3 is CASMPGRVAGELFF. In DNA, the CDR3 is TGTGCCAGTATGCCGGGCAGGGTGGCCGGGGAGCTGTTTTTT.

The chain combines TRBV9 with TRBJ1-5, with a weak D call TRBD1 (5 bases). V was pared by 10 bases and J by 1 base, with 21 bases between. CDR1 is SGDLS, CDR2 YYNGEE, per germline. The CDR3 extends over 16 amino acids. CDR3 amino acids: CAGERKNPGSNQPQHF. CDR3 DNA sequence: TGTGCCGGAGAGAGAAAAAACCCAGGGAGCAATCAGCCCCAGCATTTT.

CDR3: CASSLGPTSGGSDTQYF. The DNA of the CDR3 is TGTGCCAGCAGCTTGGGGCCGACTAGCGGGGGCTCAGATACGCAGTATTTT. The chain carries TRBV5-6 and TRBJ2-3; 12 bases match TRBD2. Germline CDR1 SGHDT, CDR2 YYEEEE. J was trimmed by 4 bases and V by 0 bases; bases with no gene match: 6. The CDR3 extends over 17 amino acids.

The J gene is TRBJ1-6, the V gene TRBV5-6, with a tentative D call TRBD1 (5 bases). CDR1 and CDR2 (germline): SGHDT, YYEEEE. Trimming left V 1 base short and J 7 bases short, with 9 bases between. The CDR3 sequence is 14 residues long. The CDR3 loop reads CASSLRRGNSPLHF. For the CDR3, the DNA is TGTGCCAGCAGCTTGAGGAGGGGAAATTCACCCCTCCACTTT.

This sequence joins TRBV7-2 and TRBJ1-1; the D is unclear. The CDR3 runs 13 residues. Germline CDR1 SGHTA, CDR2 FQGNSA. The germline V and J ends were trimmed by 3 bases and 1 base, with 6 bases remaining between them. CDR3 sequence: CASSFPGNTEAFF. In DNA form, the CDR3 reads TGTGCCAGCAGCTTTCCGGGGAACACTGAAGCTTTCTTT.

The CDR3, as DNA: TGCACCAGCAGCCACCCCACACGGACTAGCGGCTGGGGAGATACGCAGTATTTT. This gives the protein CTSSHPTRTSGWGDTQYF. The V and J genes are TRBV1 and TRBJ2-3; TRBD2 is taken as the D call from the table, unchecked against the DNA. TRBV1 has pseudogene status. The CDR3 extends over 18 amino acids.